The 13 T cell receptor beta chains presented below share a single source sample, sequenced in a study of Graves' ophthalmopathy and Graves' hyperthyroidism. The TCR beta CDR3 regions underwent amplification from RNA transcripts. RT-PCR in the first round used HTBI primers; a second-round multiplex PCR followed. One entry per CDR3 protein results from TCRdb running MiXCR on the multiplex PCR reads. In the table there are 740,000 or so distinct CDR3 sequences, 35% to 50% of which are singletons. The sample comprised peripheral blood. These receptor sequences come from an adult man with Graves' ophthalmopathy.

This clonotype has only a few counts. The rearrangement links TRBV7-8 to TRBJ2-2; D might be TRBD1 or TRBD2, each matching 6 bases. The CDR3 is made up of 16 amino acids. The germline gives CDR1 SGHVS, CDR2 FQNEAQ. The ends were cut back, 3 bases at V and 0 bases at J, with 11 bases in the middle. The CDR3 here is CASSLTEGANTGELFF. The CDR3 DNA sequence: TGTGCCAGCAGCTTGACGGAGGGGGCGAACACCGGGGAGCTGTTTTTT.

The sample holds a few counts of this clonotype. The chain employs TRBV7-9 and TRBJ2-5; no definite D call. The CDR3 extends over 12 amino acids. Trimming took off 2 bases at V and 3 bases at J, with 4 bases between the two ends. The germline V gene encodes CDR1 SEHNR and CDR2 FQNEAQ (reference sequence). Here the CDR3 DNA reads TGTGCCAGCAGCTTATGGGAAGAGACCCAGTACTTC. Protein: CASSLWEETQYF. The whole variable domain, filled in from reference TRBV7-9 and TRBJ2-5, reads DTGVSQNPRHKITKRGQNVTFRCDPISEHNRLYWYRQTLGQGPEFLTYFQNEAQLEKSRLLSDRFSAERPKGSFSTLEIQRTEQGDSAMYLCASSLWEETQYFGPGTRLLVL.

The J gene is TRBJ2-7, the V gene TRBV5-4; D remains unclear. The V gene's germline CDR1 is SGHNT and CDR2 YYREEE (reference sequence). V was clipped by 5 bases and J by 4 bases, with 10 bases between them. The CDR3 is 12 residues long. The CDR3 bases are TGTGCCAGCAGTTTTGCACAGTACGAGCAGTACTTC. It specifies CASSFAQYEQYF. Drawing the rest from reference TRBV5-4 and TRBJ2-7, the complete variable domain is ETGVTQSPTHLIKTRGQQVTLRCSSQSGHNTVSWYQQALGQGPQFIFQYYREEENGRGNFPPRFSGLQFPNYSSELNVNALELDDSALYLCASSFAQYEQYFGPGTRLTVT.

For the CDR3, the DNA is TGTGCCAGCAGGGCTGACAGCTACGAGCAGTACTTC. This encodes CASRADSYEQYF. V is TRBV2 and J is TRBJ2-7; a weak D match, TRBD1 (5 bases). Germline CDR1 reads SNHLY; CDR2 reads FYNNEI. The CDR3 is 12 amino acids. With 6 bases removed from V and 3 bases from J, the gap between germline ends came to 9 bases.

This clonotype was observed many times. The gene calls are TRBV10-3 and TRBJ1-1; D is unresolved. Germline assignment: CDR1 ENHRY and CDR2 SYGVKD. The CDR3 sequence is 14 residues long. V was clipped by 0 bases and J by 1 base, with 6 bases between them. The CDR3 sequence is CAISESGRNTEAFF. The CDR3 DNA reads TGTGCCATCAGTGAGTCAGGGAGGAACACTGAAGCTTTCTTT.

This clonotype has only one observation. The chain joins TRBV14 to TRBJ2-5, with D perhaps matching TRBD1 or TRBD2 (6 bases each). The CDR3 extends over 17 amino acids. V gave up 4 bases and J gave up 4 bases, with 22 bases separating them. Germline V gene lookup returns CDR1 SGHDN and CDR2 FVKESK. Here the CDR3 reads CASSPVGGSNLGETQYF. Here the CDR3 DNA reads TGTGCCAGCAGCCCTGTGGGGGGCAGTAATCTTGGAGAGACCCAGTACTTC.

The chain is built from TRBV29-1 and TRBJ2-5; 8 nucleotides match TRBD1. Germline V gives CDR1 SQVTM, CDR2 ANQGSEA. The CDR3 is 11 amino acids. CDR3 in DNA: TGCAGTGGCAGGGGGCGAGAGACCCAGTACTTC. Translated: CSGRGRETQYF. Full variable domain (outside the CDR3, taken from reference TRBV29-1 and TRBJ2-5): SAVISQKPSRDICQRGTSLTIQCQVDSQVTMMFWYRQQPGQSLTLIATANQGSEATYESGFVIDKFPISRPNLTFSTLTVSNMSPEDSSIYLCSGRGRETQYFGPGTRLLVL.

This clonotype was detected only once. One base away lies a much larger clone, so this may be a sequencing read error. This chain joins TRBV29-1 and TRBJ1-1, with 9 bases that match TRBD1. CDR1 and CDR2 from the germline V gene are SQVTM and ANQGSEA. There are 15 residues in the CDR3. CDR3 in DNA: TGCAGCGTTTTGGGACAGGGAGGAATGAACACTGGAGCTTTCTTT. This gives the protein CSVLGQGGMNTGAFF.

This clonotype has more than one count but fewer than ten. This chain connects TRBV4-1 to TRBJ1-5; TRBD1 might be the D (5 bases). V was cut by 0 bases and J by 3 bases, with 12 bases left in between. The CDR3 spans 16 residues. Germline V gene sequence: CDR1 MGHRA, CDR2 YSYEKL. Written as DNA, the CDR3 is TGCGCCAGCAGCCAAGATGGGGCCGGGTACAATCAGCCCCAGCATTTT. Residues: CASSQDGAGYNQPQHF.

The chain recombines TRBV5-6 with TRBJ1-2, with 8 bases matching TRBD1. The CDR3 sequence is 14 residues long. Unmatched junction bases numbered 7, after V lost 4 bases and J lost 5 bases. The germline CDR1 and CDR2 sequences are SGHDT and YYEEEE. CDR3 sequence: CASSPGTGLYGYTF. The CDR3 nucleotides are TGTGCCAGCAGCCCCGGGACAGGACTTTATGGCTACACCTTC.

This clonotype was counted between two and nine times. The chain has TRBV25-1 and TRBJ1-6; the D is unclear. This CDR3 spans 13 amino acids. The germline V and J ends were trimmed by 4 bases and 8 bases, with 9 bases remaining between them. Per germline, CDR1 MGHDK and CDR2 SYGVNS. CDR3 region: CASSGVSDSPLHF. The CDR3 nucleotides are TGTGCCAGCAGTGGTGTTTCGGATTCACCCCTCCACTTT.

The chain combines TRBV20-1 with TRBJ2-5; 10 positions match TRBD2. Trimming cost V 2 bases and J 1 base; bases outside gene matches: 4. CDR3 length equals 15 residues. Germline CDR1 and CDR2: DFQATT and SNEGSKA (reference sequence). The CDR3 spells CSARQAGGPQETQYF. As DNA, the CDR3 is TGCAGTGCTAGACAAGCGGGGGGGCCCCAAGAGACCCAGTACTTC.

This clonotype was seen more than once but under ten times. The V call is TRBV2, the J call TRBJ1-1; TRBD1 is a possible D gene (5 bases). Germline lookup yields CDR1 SNHLY and CDR2 FYNNEI. The germline V and J ends were trimmed by 3 bases and 7 bases, with 15 bases remaining between them. CDR3 length equals 14 residues. DNA for the CDR3: TGTGCCAGCAGTGAGCGGAATAGGGGTCTTGAAGCTTTCTTT. Translated: CASSERNRGLEAFF.